This passage covers 10 T cell receptor beta chains from one sample sequenced in a study of early T cells in non-severe SARS-CoV-2 infection. TCRdb reprocessed the 5' RACE reads with MiXCR, giving one entry per CDR3 protein. The sample carries 85,000 to 95,000 distinct CDR3 sequences, around 17% recorded once. The sequenced sample was whole blood, obtained at baseline. Receptors originate from an adult who was a healthcare worker with PCR-confirmed SARS-CoV-2 infection or an uninfected control (not recorded which).

The rearrangement links TRBV5-5 to TRBJ1-2; D gene uncertain. CDR3 length equals 15 residues. CDR1 is SGHKS, CDR2 YYEKEE, per germline (reference sequence). The germline V and J ends were trimmed by 0 bases and 6 bases, with 15 bases remaining between them. The CDR3 loop is CASSLEWVAFHGYTF. DNA of the CDR3: TGTGCCAGCAGCTTGGAATGGGTAGCCTTTCATGGCTACACCTTC.

This clonotype was counted only a few times. V gene TRBV7-9 combines with J gene TRBJ2-1; D possibly corresponds to TRBD2 (7 bases). Germline V CDR1 and CDR2: SEHNR, FQNEAQ (reference sequence). V was cut by 5 bases and J by 3 bases, with 17 bases left in between. This CDR3 is built from 16 residues. CDR3 sequence: CASSPARGTNYNEQFF. DNA of the CDR3: TGTGCCAGCAGCCCTGCGCGGGGGACAAACTACAATGAGCAGTTCTTC. Together with reference TRBV7-9 and TRBJ2-1, the CDR3 gives the full variable domain: DTGVSQNPRHKITKRGQNVTFRCDPISEHNRLYWYRQTLGQGPEFLTYFQNEAQLEKSRLLSDRFSAERPKGSFSTLEIQRTEQGDSAMYLCASSPARGTNYNEQFFGPGTRLTVL.

In this sample, this clonotype turned up many times. The chain couples TRBV18 to TRBJ2-1; D might be TRBD2 (6 bases). Between the trimmed V and J ends, which lost 3 bases and 7 bases, there was a span of 13 bases. Germline loops: CDR1 KGHSH, CDR2 LQKENI. CDR3 length: 14 amino acids. This CDR3 reads CASSPGDWHNEQFF. CDR3 bases: TGTGCCAGCTCACCCGGGGACTGGCATAATGAGCAGTTCTTC.

This clonotype was detected ten times or more. The chain is built from TRBV6-6 and TRBJ2-2, with D perhaps being TRBD1 or TRBD2 (5 bases each). This CDR3 has 15 amino acids. From germline, CDR1 is MNHNY and CDR2 SVGAGI (reference sequence). V lost 1 base to trimming and J lost 0 bases, with 6 bases between them. The CDR3 region is CASSYWDPNTGELFF. The CDR3 region has the DNA TGTGCCAGCAGTTACTGGGACCCGAACACCGGGGAGCTGTTTTTT.

The genes are TRBV20-1 and TRBJ1-2; TRBD1 aligns across 8 bases. This CDR3 region has 13 residues. Germline CDR1 is DFQATT and CDR2 is SNEGSKA (reference sequence). Trimming at V came to 6 bases and at J to 3 bases, leaving 6 bases not matched to a gene. The CDR3 bases are TGCAGTGCACCTCGGACAGGGCACTATGGCTACACCTTC. It translates to CSAPRTGHYGYTF.

The chain employs TRBV9 and TRBJ1-4; D may be TRBD1 (5 bases). V shed 3 bases and J shed 2 bases, with 8 bases lying between them. There are 14 residues in the CDR3. CDR1 is SGDLS and CDR2 is YYNGEE in the germline V gene. Written as DNA, the CDR3 is TGTGCCAGCAGCGGAGGGGTGACTAATGAAAAACTGTTTTTT. Translation gives CASSGGVTNEKLFF.

A few counts support this clonotype. The V gene is TRBV7-2, the J gene TRBJ1-2; D remains unclear. Germline CDR1 is SGHTA and CDR2 is FQGNSA. The ends were cut back, 2 bases at V and 3 bases at J, with 13 bases in the middle. CDR3 size: 15 residues. As DNA, the CDR3 is TGTGCCAGCAGCTTAAGGCTCGGATCCCACTATGGCTACACCTTC. It yields the protein CASSLRLGSHYGYTF.

This clonotype was counted at least ten times. The chain uses TRBV7-8 and TRBJ2-1; D might be TRBD1 or TRBD2, each matching 5 bases. The germline V gene has CDR1 SGHVS and CDR2 FQNEAQ. CDR3 length: 14 residues. V was clipped by 3 bases and J by 10 bases, with 16 bases between them. The CDR3 loop reads CASSFRGPLDEQFF. As DNA, the CDR3 is TGTGCCAGCAGCTTTCGGGGACCCCTCGACGAGCAGTTCTTC. The variable domain in full, with the rest retrieved from reference TRBV7-8 and TRBJ2-1, is GAGVSQSPRYKVAKRGQDVALRCDPISGHVSLFWYQQALGQGPEFLTYFQNEAQLDKSGLPSDRFFAERPEGSVSTLKIQRTQQEDSAVYLCASSFRGPLDEQFFGPGTRLTVL.

The rearrangement links TRBV7-2 to TRBJ2-6; no firm D call. Germline V gene sequence: CDR1 SGHTA, CDR2 FQGNSA. V lost 6 bases and J 4 bases, leaving 10 bases between the germline ends. CDR3 size: 14 residues. The CDR3 DNA follows: TGTGCCAGCAGTCGTTTCGGGGGGGCCAACGTCCTGACTTTC. Translating gives CASSRFGGANVLTF.

This rearrangement joins TRBV5-4 to TRBJ1-2; 8 bases match TRBD1. In germline, CDR1 is SGHNT, CDR2 YYREEE (reference sequence). V dropped 1 base and J dropped 8; count of bases not matched to a gene: 7. The CDR3 runs 14 residues. The CDR3 region has the DNA TGTGCCAGCAGCTTGTTGCAGGGGGCGATGGGCTACACCTTC. Translating gives CASSLLQGAMGYTF.